The 8 T cell receptor beta chains below come from one sample, sequenced in a study of cytomegalovirus exposure and HLA in healthy donors. The primer mix had 60 Vbeta and 13 Jbeta primers. TCRdb keeps only in-frame clones here, not all; method: immunoSEQ multiplex PCR. Of about 120,000 clones listed, about 80% are singletons. The specimen was PBMCs. The receptors derive from a woman aged 18-29 years in good health and CMV-seronegative.

The gene calls are TRBV4-2 and TRBJ1-5; TRBD1 matches at 7 bases. CDR1 and CDR2 from the germline V gene are LGHNA and YNFKEQ. V trimming: 1 base; J trimming: 0 bases; junction bases outside the gene matches: 3. The CDR3 sequence is 16 residues long. CDR3: CASSQVGTVSNQPQHF. The CDR3 DNA follows: TGTGCCAGCAGCCAAGTAGGGACAGTTAGCAATCAGCCCCAGCATTTT.

The genes are TRBV12-5 and TRBJ1-2; 7 bases align to TRBD1. V was clipped by 1 base and J by 8 bases; unmatched bases: 7. Germline-derived CDR1 and CDR2 are LGHNT and FRNRAP. There are 14 residues in the CDR3. For the CDR3, the DNA is TGTGCTAGTGGTTTGGGTGGGACAGAAGACGGCTACACCTTC. Its translation: CASGLGGTEDGYTF.

The count of this clone is one. The rearrangement links TRBV7-9 to TRBJ2-7; 10 nucleotides align to TRBD1. From germline, CDR1 is SEHNR and CDR2 FQNEAQ (reference sequence). J lost 3 bases, V lost 7 bases, and 9 bases had no gene match. The CDR3 has 15 amino acids. CDR3 sequence: CASTESGTGDYEQYF. The CDR3 DNA is TGTGCCAGCACCGAATCCGGGACAGGGGACTACGAGCAGTACTTC.

V usage is TRBV11-2 and J usage is TRBJ2-7; 8 bases map to TRBD1. The V gene end was trimmed by 1 base and the J gene end by 0 bases; junction bases not matched to a gene: 5. Germline V gene sequence: CDR1 SGHAT, CDR2 FQNNGV. The CDR3 contains 16 residues. The CDR3 DNA sequence: TGTGCCAGCAGCTTAGTTTGGACAGGGAGCTCCTACGAGCAGTACTTC. Its translation is CASSLVWTGSSYEQYF.

This clone was seen more than once but under ten times. The chain links TRBV5-1 to TRBJ1-1; the D is unclear. V lost 0 bases and J lost 9, with 18 bases in between. From germline, CDR1 is SGHRS and CDR2 YFSETQ. This CDR3 has 15 residues. CDR3 nucleotide sequence: TGCGCCAGCAGCTTGGATGGTCAAAACACCAGAAAAGCTTTCTTT. Its translation is CASSLDGQNTRKAFF.

This clone was seen once. The CDR3 sequence: CSGGTGLYGYTF. CDR3 bases: TGCAGCGGAGGGACAGGACTTTATGGCTACACCTTC. The chain carries TRBV29-1 and TRBJ1-2; 8 bases map to TRBD1. The V gene end was trimmed by 7 bases and the J gene end by 5 bases; junction bases not matched to a gene: 6. The CDR3 is 12 amino acids. Germline assignment: CDR1 SQVTM and CDR2 ANQGSEA.

DNA of the CDR3: TGTGCCAGCAGTGAAATTCGGACGGGAAAAGAGACCCAGTACTTC. It encodes CASSEIRTGKETQYF. This rearrangement joins TRBV6-1 to TRBJ2-5, with D possibly matching TRBD2 (5 bases). With 2 bases removed from V and 3 bases from J, the gap between germline ends came to 13 bases. CDR1 and CDR2 (germline): MNHNS, SASEGT. The CDR3 length is 15 residues.

This CDR3 reads CASSLKGTGGHGYTF. CDR3 sequence (DNA): TGTGCCAGCAGCTTGAAAGGGACAGGGGGCCATGGCTACACCTTC. The chain couples TRBV5-4 to TRBJ1-2; 12 bases are a match to TRBD1. The CDR3 runs to 15 residues. Trimming took 1 base from V and 6 from J; bases not matched to a gene: 4. CDR1 and CDR2 (germline): SGHNT, YYREEE (reference sequence).